The clone carrying this T cell receptor beta chain has ten or more counts. Antigen specificity is unknown. This entry comes from a study of T-cell memory formation after mild COVID-19. Across the study: Among the donors, TCR clusters were largely specific to each donor.

The germline V and J ends were trimmed by 1 base and 4 bases, with 14 bases remaining between them. The CDR3 covers 15 residues. Germline CDR1 reads SGHVS; CDR2 reads FNYEAQ. The 5'RACE method, run with constant-segment primers, produced TCR alpha and TCR beta cDNA libraries (carrying sample barcodes and UMIs). A single record per CDR3 protein comes from TCRdb applying MiXCR to the 5' RACE reads. The sample records 350,000 to 500,000 distinct CDR3 sequences, roughly 20% being singletons. Study-level findings and limits: A second wave of clones peaked on day 37, and their SARS-CoV-2 specificity went unconfirmed. Later expanders leaned CD4+, whereas day 15 to 85 contracting clones were balanced CD4/CD8.

The clonotype comes from an adult woman who had mild COVID-19 (a few samples of this study predate the infection). Cell type and time point are not known. This chain links TRBV7-6 with TRBJ2-7; possible D gene TRBD1, 6 bases. The sample consisted of PBMCs or a T cell subset sorted from them (not recorded which). CDR3 sequence: CASSLDGQGTYEQYF. Written as DNA, the CDR3 is TGTGCCAGCAGCTTAGACGGGCAGGGGACATACGAGCAGTACTTC.